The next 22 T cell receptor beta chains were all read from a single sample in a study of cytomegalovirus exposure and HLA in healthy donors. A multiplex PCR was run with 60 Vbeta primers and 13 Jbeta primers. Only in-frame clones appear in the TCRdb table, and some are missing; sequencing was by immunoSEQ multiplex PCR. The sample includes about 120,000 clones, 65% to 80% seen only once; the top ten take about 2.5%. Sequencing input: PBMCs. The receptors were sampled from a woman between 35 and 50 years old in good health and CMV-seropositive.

CDR3 sequence (DNA): TGTGCCAGCAGCAGACAAGAGGGCAGCCCCGATAGCAATCAGCCCCAGCATTTT. Encoded protein: CASSRQEGSPDSNQPQHF. The rearrangement joins TRBV5-8 to TRBJ1-5, with unresolved D. The germline gives CDR1 SGHTS, CDR2 YDEGEE. With 4 bases removed from V and 0 bases from J, the gap between germline ends came to 20 bases. The CDR3 has 18 amino acids.

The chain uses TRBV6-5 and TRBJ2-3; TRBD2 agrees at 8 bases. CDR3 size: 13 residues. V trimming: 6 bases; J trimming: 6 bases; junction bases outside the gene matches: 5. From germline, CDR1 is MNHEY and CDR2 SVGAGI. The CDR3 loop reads CASSLPGGDTQYF. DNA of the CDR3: TGTGCCAGCAGCCTCCCGGGGGGGGATACGCAGTATTTT.

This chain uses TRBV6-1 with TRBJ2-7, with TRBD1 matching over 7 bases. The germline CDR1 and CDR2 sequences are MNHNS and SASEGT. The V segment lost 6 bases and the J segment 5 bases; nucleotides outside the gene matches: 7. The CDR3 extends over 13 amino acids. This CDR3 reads CASRIDRANEQYF. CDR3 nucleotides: TGTGCCAGCAGAATCGACAGGGCCAACGAGCAGTACTTC.

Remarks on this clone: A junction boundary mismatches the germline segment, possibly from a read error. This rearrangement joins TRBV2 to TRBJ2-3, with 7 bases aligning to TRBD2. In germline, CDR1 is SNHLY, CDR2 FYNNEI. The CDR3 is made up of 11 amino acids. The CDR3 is CASSPGTTLRF. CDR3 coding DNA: TGTGCCAGCAGCCCCGGGACTACCCTTAGGTTT. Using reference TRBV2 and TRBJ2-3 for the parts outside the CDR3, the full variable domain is EPEVTQTPSHQVTQMGQEVILRCVPISNHLYFYWYRQILGQKVEFLVSFYNNEISEKSEIFDDQFSVERPDGSNFTLKIRSTKLEDSAMYFCASSPGTTLRFGPGTRLTVL.

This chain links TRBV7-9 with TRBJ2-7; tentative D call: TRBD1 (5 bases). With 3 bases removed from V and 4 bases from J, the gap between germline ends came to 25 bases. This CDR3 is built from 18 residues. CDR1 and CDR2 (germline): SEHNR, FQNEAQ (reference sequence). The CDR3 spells CASSFLGRGARMGYEQYF. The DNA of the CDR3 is TGTGCCAGCAGCTTTTTGGGTCGTGGGGCGCGGATGGGGTACGAGCAGTACTTC. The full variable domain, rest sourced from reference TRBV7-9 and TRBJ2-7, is DTGVSQNPRHKITKRGQNVTFRCDPISEHNRLYWYRQTLGQGPEFLTYFQNEAQLEKSRLLSDRFSAERPKGSFSTLEIQRTEQGDSAMYLCASSFLGRGARMGYEQYFGPGTRLTVT.

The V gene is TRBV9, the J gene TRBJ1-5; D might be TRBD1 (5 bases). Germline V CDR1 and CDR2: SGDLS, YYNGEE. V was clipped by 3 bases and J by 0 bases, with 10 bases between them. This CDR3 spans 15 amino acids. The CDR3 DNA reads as TGTGCCAGCAGCGGGTCGGGGGTTAGCAATCAGCCCCAGCATTTT. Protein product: CASSGSGVSNQPQHF.

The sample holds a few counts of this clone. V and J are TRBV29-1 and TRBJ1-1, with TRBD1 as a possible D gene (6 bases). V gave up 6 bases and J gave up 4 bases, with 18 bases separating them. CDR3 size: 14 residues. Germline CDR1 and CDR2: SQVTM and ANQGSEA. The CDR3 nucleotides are TGCAGCGTCGTAGAGGGGGTGTTGAGCACTGAAGCTTTCTTT. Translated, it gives CSVVEGVLSTEAFF.

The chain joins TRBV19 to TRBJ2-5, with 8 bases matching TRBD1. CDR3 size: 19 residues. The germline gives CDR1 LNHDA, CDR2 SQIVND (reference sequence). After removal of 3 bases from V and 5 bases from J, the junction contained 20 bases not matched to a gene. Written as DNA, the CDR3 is TGTGCCAGTAGTATGAAAACCCTTGGACAGGGTATTTTTACGGAGACCCAGTACTTC. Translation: CASSMKTLGQGIFTETQYF.

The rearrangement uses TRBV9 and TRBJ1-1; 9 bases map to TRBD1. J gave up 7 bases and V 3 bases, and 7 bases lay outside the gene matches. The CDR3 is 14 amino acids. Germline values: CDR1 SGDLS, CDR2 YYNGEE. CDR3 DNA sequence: TGTGCCAGCAGCGCTGGACAGGGGAGTAATGAAGCTTTCTTT. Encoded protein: CASSAGQGSNEAFF.

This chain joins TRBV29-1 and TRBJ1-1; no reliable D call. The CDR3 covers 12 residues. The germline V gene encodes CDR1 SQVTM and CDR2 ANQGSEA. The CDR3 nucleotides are TGCATGACGAAGGCGGGTAAGACTGAAGCTTTCTTT. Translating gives CMTKAGKTEAFF. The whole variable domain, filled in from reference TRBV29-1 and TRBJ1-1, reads SAVISQKPSRDICQRGTSLTIQCQVDSQVTMMFWYRQQPGQSLTLIATANQGSEATYESGFVIDKFPISRPNLTFSTLTVSNMSPEDSSIYLCMTKAGKTEAFFGQGTRLTVV.

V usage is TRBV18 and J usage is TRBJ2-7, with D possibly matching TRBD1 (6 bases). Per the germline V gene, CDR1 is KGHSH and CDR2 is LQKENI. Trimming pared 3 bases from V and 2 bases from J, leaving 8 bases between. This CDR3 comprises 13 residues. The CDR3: CASSPQGTYEQYF. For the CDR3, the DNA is TGTGCCAGCTCACCGCAGGGGACCTACGAGCAGTACTTC.

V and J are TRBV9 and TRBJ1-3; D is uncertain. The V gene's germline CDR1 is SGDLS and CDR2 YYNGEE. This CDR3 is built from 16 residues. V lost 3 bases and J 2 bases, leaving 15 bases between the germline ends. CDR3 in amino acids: CASSAGWADAGNTIYF. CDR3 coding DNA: TGTGCCAGCAGCGCCGGTTGGGCAGATGCTGGAAACACCATATATTTT.

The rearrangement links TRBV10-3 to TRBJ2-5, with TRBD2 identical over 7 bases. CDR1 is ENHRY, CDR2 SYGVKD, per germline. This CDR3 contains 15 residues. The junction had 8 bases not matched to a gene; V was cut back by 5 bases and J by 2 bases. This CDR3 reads CAISRGRDGQETQYF. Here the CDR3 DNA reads TGTGCCATCAGTCGGGGGAGGGACGGGCAAGAGACCCAGTACTTC.

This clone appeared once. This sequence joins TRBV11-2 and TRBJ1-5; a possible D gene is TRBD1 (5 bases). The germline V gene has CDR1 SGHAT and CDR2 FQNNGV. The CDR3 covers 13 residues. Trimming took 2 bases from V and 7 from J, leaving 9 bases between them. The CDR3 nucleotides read TGTGCCAGCAGCTTAAGCAGGGCCCAGCCCCAGCATTTT. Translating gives CASSLSRAQPQHF.

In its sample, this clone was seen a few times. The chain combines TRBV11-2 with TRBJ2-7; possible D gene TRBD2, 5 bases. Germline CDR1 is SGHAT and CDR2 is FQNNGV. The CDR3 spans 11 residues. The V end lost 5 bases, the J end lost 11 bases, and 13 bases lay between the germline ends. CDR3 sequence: CASSPGLVKYF. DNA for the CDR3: TGTGCCAGCAGCCCTGGACTCGTGAAGTACTTC.

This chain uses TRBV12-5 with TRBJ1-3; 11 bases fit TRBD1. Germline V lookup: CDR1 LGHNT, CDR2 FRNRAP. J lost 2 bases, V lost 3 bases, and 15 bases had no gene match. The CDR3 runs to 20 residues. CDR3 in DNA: TGTGCTAGTGGTTTTATGGGAACAATAGGGGGACAGGGGGCTGGAAACACCATATATTTT. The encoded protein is CASGFMGTIGGQGAGNTIYF.

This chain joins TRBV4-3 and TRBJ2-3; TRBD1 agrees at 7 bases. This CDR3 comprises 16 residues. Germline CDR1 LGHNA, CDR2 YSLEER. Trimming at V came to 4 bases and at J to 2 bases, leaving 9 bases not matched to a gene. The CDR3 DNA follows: TGCGCCAGCAGCCCTTGGGACAGCAAGACCACAGATACGCAGTATTTT. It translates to CASSPWDSKTTDTQYF.

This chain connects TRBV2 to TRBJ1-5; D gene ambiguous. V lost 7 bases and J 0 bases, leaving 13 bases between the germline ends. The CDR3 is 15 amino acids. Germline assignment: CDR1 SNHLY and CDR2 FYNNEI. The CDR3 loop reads CASTLRENSNQPQHF. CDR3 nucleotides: TGTGCCAGCACTTTGAGGGAGAATAGCAATCAGCCCCAGCATTTT.

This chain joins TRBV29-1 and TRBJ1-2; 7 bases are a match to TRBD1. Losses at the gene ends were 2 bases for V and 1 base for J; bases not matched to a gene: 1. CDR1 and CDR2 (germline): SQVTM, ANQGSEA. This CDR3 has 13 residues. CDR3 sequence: CSVERDSNYGYTF. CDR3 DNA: TGCAGCGTTGAAAGGGACAGTAACTATGGCTACACCTTC.

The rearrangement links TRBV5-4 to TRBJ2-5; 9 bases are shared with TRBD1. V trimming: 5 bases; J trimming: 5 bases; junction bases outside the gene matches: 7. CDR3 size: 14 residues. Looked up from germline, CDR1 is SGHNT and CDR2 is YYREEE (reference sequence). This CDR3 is CASSRGQGGETQYF. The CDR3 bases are TGTGCCAGCAGTCGGGGACAGGGAGGCGAGACCCAGTACTTC.

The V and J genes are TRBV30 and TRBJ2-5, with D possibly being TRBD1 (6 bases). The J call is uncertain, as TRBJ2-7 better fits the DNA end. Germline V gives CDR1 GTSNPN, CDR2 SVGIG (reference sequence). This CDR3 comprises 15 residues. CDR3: CAWSPSKGTIYEQYF. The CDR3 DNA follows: TGTGCCTGGAGTCCGAGTAAAGGGACAATATACGAGCAGTACTTC.

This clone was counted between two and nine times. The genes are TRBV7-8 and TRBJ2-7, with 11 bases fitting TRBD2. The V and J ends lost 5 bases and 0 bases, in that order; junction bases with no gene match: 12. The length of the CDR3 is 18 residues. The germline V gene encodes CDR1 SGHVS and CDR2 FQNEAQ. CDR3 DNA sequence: TGTGCCAGCAGCCCGCTACTTACTAGCGGGGGCAGCTCCTACGAGCAGTACTTC. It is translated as CASSPLLTSGGSSYEQYF.